The subject of this entry is one T cell receptor beta chain. This entry comes from a study of blood T cell repertoires in COVID-19. CDR1 is SNHLY and CDR2 is FYNNEI in the germline V gene. Trimming left V 3 bases short and J 7 bases short, with 4 bases between. This CDR3 comprises 12 residues. Produced via immunoSEQ multiplex PCR; TCRdb's table is partial and in-frame only. The table lists about 390,000 clones, roughly 89% of them singletons. The sample was PBMCs or T cells enriched from blood (not recorded which). The rearrangement links TRBV2 to TRBJ1-6, with D uncertain. The sequence came from a woman in her 50s who had recovered from COVID-19. The CDR3 sequence is CASSDPNSPLHF. The CDR3 DNA sequence: TGTGCCAGCAGTGACCCAAATTCACCCCTCCACTTT.